One and the same sample provided the 31 T cell receptor beta chains below, sequenced in a study of CD8+ T cells in alopecia areata. Following RNA extraction, reverse transcription yielded cDNA that acted as the sequencing template. Data came from immunoSEQ multiplex PCR; TCRdb stores just in-frame clones and leaves some out. The data contain approximately 200,000 clones, roughly three fifths of them seen just once; the ten biggest clones take up about 0.69%. The treatment denotes: oral pan-JAK inhibitor, 5-10 mg twice daily. The sequencing used CD4+ T cells sorted from blood, collected at week 4, from a patient treated with tofacitinib. The origin of the receptors is a human donor with alopecia areata.

V gene TRBV19 combines with J gene TRBJ2-1, with 14 bases that match TRBD2. The germline V gene encodes CDR1 LNHDA and CDR2 SQIVND (reference sequence). The V and J ends lost 6 bases and 0 bases, in that order; junction bases with no gene match: 4. The CDR3 loop spans 17 amino acids. CDR3 protein: CASRGLAGASSYNEQFF. For the CDR3, the DNA is TGTGCCAGTAGGGGACTAGCGGGAGCGAGCTCCTACAATGAGCAGTTCTTC.

This clone was seen a few times. The V gene is TRBV7-9, the J gene TRBJ1-1, with D uncertain. Germline assignment: CDR1 SEHNR and CDR2 FQNEAQ (reference sequence). CDR3 length: 12 residues. V lost 2 bases to trimming and J lost 8 bases, with 9 bases between them. The CDR3, as DNA: TGTGCCAGCAGCTTAAGGGCACCGGAAGCTTTCTTT. Its translation: CASSLRAPEAFF.

The chain has TRBV29-1 and TRBJ2-3; TRBD2 matches 9 bases. The CDR3 is made up of 12 amino acids. CDR1 and CDR2 from the germline V gene are SQVTM and ANQGSEA. Trimming removed 7 bases from V and 2 bases from J; junction bases left unmatched: 1. CDR3 DNA sequence: TGCAGCGGGGGACTAGCCACAGATACGCAGTATTTT. Encoded protein: CSGGLATDTQYF.

This clone was seen only a few times. The chain is built from TRBV6-5 and TRBJ1-1; D unresolved. Germline assignment: CDR1 MNHEY and CDR2 SVGAGI. CDR3 length: 11 residues. V lost 7 bases and J 5 bases, leaving 8 bases between the germline ends. This chain's CDR3 is CASKRSTEAFF. In nucleotides, the CDR3 is TGTGCCAGCAAGCGGTCTACTGAAGCTTTCTTT.

V gene TRBV29-1 combines with J gene TRBJ2-5, with TRBD1 matching over 10 bases. CDR1 SQVTM and CDR2 ANQGSEA come from the germline V gene. There are 15 residues in the CDR3. V was pared by 6 bases and J by 2 bases, with 9 bases of the junction left unmatched. DNA of the CDR3: TGCAGCGTCGGGACAGGGGAATTCAATCAAGAGACCCAGTACTTC. This encodes CSVGTGEFNQETQYF.

The chain uses TRBV5-6 and TRBJ2-1; D is unresolved. Germline CDR1 and CDR2: SGHDT and YYEEEE. Trimming removed 2 bases at V and 4 bases at J, with 7 bases between. This CDR3 comprises 13 residues. The CDR3 coding sequence is TGTGCCAGCAGCTTCAGCGAATACAATGAGCAGTTCTTC. Amino acids: CASSFSEYNEQFF.

This chain links TRBV6-5 with TRBJ2-4; TRBD1 aligns across 8 bases. Trimming cost V 6 bases and J 8 bases; bases outside gene matches: 6. The CDR3 spans 13 residues. Germline V lookup: CDR1 MNHEY, CDR2 SVGAGI. The CDR3, as DNA: TGTGCCAGCAGCCTGGACAGGGAAGACATTCAGTACTTC. This translates into CASSLDREDIQYF.

This rearrangement joins TRBV27 to TRBJ2-5, with unresolved D. Germline CDR1 is MNHEY and CDR2 is SMNVEV (reference sequence). CDR3 length: 11 amino acids. V lost 4 bases and J lost 5, with 5 bases in between. The CDR3 is CASSYGETQYF. The CDR3 DNA reads TGTGCCAGCAGTTATGGGGAGACCCAGTACTTC.

A few counts support this clone. V is TRBV27 and J is TRBJ2-2; 10 nucleotides agree with TRBD1. The CDR3 sequence is 17 residues long. Germline CDR1 reads MNHEY; CDR2 reads SMNVEV (reference sequence). The V segment lost 3 bases and the J segment 5 bases; nucleotides outside the gene matches: 9. CDR3 in DNA: TGTGCCAGCAGTTTCCGACGACAGGGGGCAGGGACCGGGGAGCTGTTTTTT. It yields the protein CASSFRRQGAGTGELFF.

This chain joins TRBV7-2 and TRBJ2-5, with TRBD2 matching over 9 bases. CDR1 and CDR2 (germline): SGHTA, FQGNSA. This CDR3 comprises 16 residues. V was clipped by 1 base and J by 3 bases; unmatched bases: 6. This CDR3 is CASSLGRGRGEETQYF. For the CDR3, the DNA is TGTGCCAGCAGCTTAGGGCGCGGGAGGGGGGAAGAGACCCAGTACTTC.

This chain joins TRBV7-2 and TRBJ2-1; TRBD2 matches at 9 bases. Unmatched junction bases numbered 1, after V lost 7 bases and J lost 3 bases. The CDR3 runs 13 residues. Germline loops: CDR1 SGHTA, CDR2 FQGNSA. The CDR3 DNA follows: TGTGCCAGCAAACTAGCGGGCTACAATGAGCAGTTCTTC. The encoded protein is CASKLAGYNEQFF. The entire variable domain, with the rest obtained from reference TRBV7-2 and TRBJ2-1, is as follows: GAGVSQSPSNKVTEKGKDVELRCDPISGHTALYWYRQSLGQGLEFLIYFQGNSAPDKSGLPSDRFSAERTGGSVSTLTIQRTQQEDSAVYLCASKLAGYNEQFFGPGTRLTVL.

The rearrangement uses TRBV9 and TRBJ2-2; 12 bases map to TRBD2. Germline V CDR1 and CDR2: SGDLS, YYNGEE. The CDR3 sequence is 18 residues long. Trimming took 2 bases from V and 1 from J; bases not matched to a gene: 6. This CDR3 is CASSVHLLAGGNTGELFF. Here the CDR3 DNA reads TGTGCCAGCAGCGTCCATTTACTAGCGGGAGGGAACACCGGGGAGCTGTTTTTT. Supplemented by reference TRBV9 and TRBJ2-2, the full variable domain reads DSGVTQTPKHLITATGQRVTLRCSPRSGDLSVYWYQQSLDQGLQFLIQYYNGEERAKGNILERFSAQQFPDLHSELNLSSLELGDSALYFCASSVHLLAGGNTGELFFGEGSRLTVL.

The V call is TRBV29-1, the J call TRBJ2-2; possibly TRBD1 for D (6 bases). Per germline, CDR1 SQVTM and CDR2 ANQGSEA. V lost 3 bases to trimming and J lost 1 base, with 9 bases between them. The CDR3 has 14 residues. CDR3 region: CSVEDRENTGELFF. The CDR3 DNA follows: TGCAGCGTTGAGGACAGAGAGAACACCGGGGAGCTGTTTTTT.

The V call is TRBV23-1, the J call TRBJ2-7; D is unclear. TRBV23-1 is an ORF, with its function uncertain. The CDR3 runs to 17 residues. V was pared by 4 bases and J by 6 bases, with 25 bases between. The CDR3 DNA reads as TGCGCCAGCAGTCTAAGATCTGATTTCGTGTGGGCTCGCGAGCAGTACTTC. Translating gives CASSLRSDFVWAREQYF.

V and J are TRBV30 and TRBJ2-3; weak D call: TRBD2 (6 bases). Per the germline V gene, CDR1 is GTSNPN and CDR2 is SVGIG (reference sequence). The CDR3 consists of 15 residues. Trimming pared 4 bases from V and 0 bases from J, leaving 14 bases between. CDR3 nucleotide sequence: TGTGCCTGGAAGGAGATTGGGGGGAGCACAGATACGCAGTATTTT. It encodes CAWKEIGGSTDTQYF. Combining the CDR3 with reference TRBV30 and TRBJ2-3 gives the whole variable domain SQTIHQWPATLVQPVGSPLSLECTVEGTSNPNLYWYRQAAGRGLQLLFYSVGIGQISSEVPQNLSASRPQDRQFILSSKKLLLSDSGFYLCAWKEIGGSTDTQYFGPGTRLTVL.

The chain has TRBV7-2 and TRBJ2-7, with TRBD2 matching 13 bases. V gave up 8 bases and J gave up 3 bases; unmatched junction bases: 7. This CDR3 region has 15 residues. Germline V gives CDR1 SGHTA, CDR2 FQGNSA. In DNA form, the CDR3 reads TGTGCCAGCCAATGGACTAGCGGGAGTAGCTACGAGCAGTACTTC. Amino acids: CASQWTSGSSYEQYF.

CDR3 amino acids: CSVAPRGNEQFF. CDR3 nucleotide sequence: TGCAGCGTTGCGCCGCGGGGCAATGAGCAGTTCTTC. The chain combines TRBV29-1 with TRBJ2-1; D is perhaps TRBD2 (6 bases). The V end was cut by 4 bases, the J end by 6 bases, with 10 bases between. Germline V gene data show CDR1 as SQVTM and CDR2 as ANQGSEA. The CDR3 spans 12 residues.

CDR3 loop: CASSRGQVLYEQYF. The CDR3 DNA reads TGTGCCAGCAGCCGAGGACAGGTCCTCTACGAGCAGTACTTC. The rearrangement uses TRBV6-1 and TRBJ2-7; TRBD1 aligns across 7 bases. V lost 6 bases, J lost 3 bases, and 8 bases stayed unmatched. The CDR3 extends over 14 amino acids. CDR1 is MNHNS, CDR2 SASEGT, per germline.

This clone was detected only a few times. The DNA of the CDR3 is TGCGCCAGCAGCTTGAAAGGGGACGGCTATGGCTACACCTTC. Protein: CASSLKGDGYGYTF. J is TRBJ1-2 and V is TRBV5-1; D is possibly TRBD1 (5 bases). CDR1 and CDR2 from the germline V gene are SGHRS and YFSETQ. V lost 1 base and J lost 4, with 11 bases in between. The CDR3 is 14 amino acids.

The chain couples TRBV18 to TRBJ2-7, with D possibly being TRBD2 (5 bases). Germline CDR1 KGHSH, CDR2 LQKENI. The CDR3 sequence is 13 residues long. V was shortened by 3 bases and J by 3 bases, with 9 bases between the two germline ends. CDR3 bases: TGTGCCAGCTCACCGCAAGCGGTCTACGAGCAGTACTTC. Translated, it gives CASSPQAVYEQYF.

This chain uses TRBV7-2 with TRBJ2-1; D is unresolved. Germline V gene sequence: CDR1 SGHTA, CDR2 FQGNSA. Trimming removed 2 bases at V and 6 bases at J, with 11 bases between. The length of the CDR3 is 14 residues. The CDR3 bases are TGTGCCAGCAGCTTATTGAGGCGACGCAATGAGCAGTTCTTC. Its translation is CASSLLRRRNEQFF.

The J gene is TRBJ1-2, the V gene TRBV7-2; no firm D call. Germline CDR1 is SGHTA and CDR2 is FQGNSA. Trimming removed 2 bases at V and 2 bases at J, with 12 bases between. CDR3 length equals 15 residues. The CDR3, as DNA: TGTGCCAGCAGCTTAAGGCGGAGTGGGAACTATGGCTACACCTTC. This gives the protein CASSLRRSGNYGYTF.

The chain recombines TRBV2 with TRBJ1-1; no clear D gene. V lost 1 base and J 4 bases, leaving 7 bases between the germline ends. CDR1 SNHLY and CDR2 FYNNEI come from the germline V gene. This CDR3 spans 13 amino acids. Here the CDR3 DNA reads TGTGCCAGCAGTGAAGGGATGGGCACTGAAGCTTTCTTT. Its protein is CASSEGMGTEAFF.

The genes are TRBV14 and TRBJ2-3, with TRBD2 matching 8 bases. The germline CDR1 and CDR2 sequences are SGHDN and FVKESK. After removal of 1 base from V and 0 bases from J, the junction contained 3 bases not matched to a gene. The CDR3 sequence is 16 residues long. DNA for the CDR3: TGTGCCAGCAGCCAAGTCGGCGGGGGGAGCACAGATACGCAGTATTTT. Its translation is CASSQVGGGSTDTQYF.

The chain links TRBV28 to TRBJ1-2; D call uncertain. This CDR3 is built from 15 residues. Germline assignment: CDR1 MDHEN and CDR2 SYDVKM. The V and J ends lost 1 base and 0 bases respectively, with 9 bases between them. The DNA of the CDR3 is TGTGCCAGCAGTTTATCCGGACGACCTAACTATGGCTACACCTTC. Encoded protein: CASSLSGRPNYGYTF.

The rearrangement uses TRBV7-2 and TRBJ1-1; D call uncertain. Germline loops: CDR1 SGHTA, CDR2 FQGNSA. This CDR3 has 13 residues. Trimming removed 5 bases at V and 5 bases at J, with 12 bases between. As DNA, the CDR3 is TGTGCCAGCAGCCAAGGATTTCGGACTGAAGCTTTCTTT. Its translation: CASSQGFRTEAFF.

The J gene is TRBJ1-4, the V gene TRBV30; D is perhaps TRBD1 (5 bases). Deletions cut 1 base from V and 4 bases from J, with 13 bases between. The CDR3 spans 15 residues. Germline lookup yields CDR1 GTSNPN and CDR2 SVGIG (reference sequence). The CDR3 region has the DNA TGTGCCTGGAGTGACCTGACAGCACTTAATGAAAAACTGTTTTTT. This sequence encodes CAWSDLTALNEKLFF.

The rearrangement joins TRBV27 to TRBJ1-1; D is perhaps TRBD1 (5 bases). V was cut by 5 bases and J by 4 bases, with 17 bases left in between. There are 15 residues in the CDR3. Per germline, CDR1 MNHEY and CDR2 SMNVEV (reference sequence). CDR3 sequence reads: CASSHQWGVGTEAFF. In DNA, the CDR3 is TGTGCCAGCAGTCACCAATGGGGGGTAGGCACTGAAGCTTTCTTT.

The genes are TRBV14 and TRBJ2-7; no definite D call. Trimming took 1 base from V and 2 from J, leaving 6 bases between them. The CDR3 length is 13 residues. CDR1 is SGHDN and CDR2 is FVKESK in the germline V gene. CDR3 loop: CASSQAGAYEQYF. The CDR3 region has the DNA TGTGCCAGCAGCCAAGCGGGTGCCTACGAGCAGTACTTC.

This clone has only a few counts. This chain links TRBV9 with TRBJ2-6; 9 bases are shared with TRBD2. V was clipped by 3 bases and J by 4 bases; unmatched bases: 14. CDR3 length: 19 residues. Germline assignment: CDR1 SGDLS and CDR2 YYNGEE. This CDR3 is CASSEEGTSRWSGANVLTF. CDR3 DNA sequence: TGTGCCAGCAGCGAGGAAGGGACTAGCCGTTGGTCCGGGGCCAACGTCCTGACTTTC.

This chain connects TRBV29-1 to TRBJ2-1, with 11 positions matching TRBD2. This CDR3 comprises 13 residues. V shed 8 bases and J 8 bases; nucleotides not matched to a gene: 8. CDR1 is SQVTM and CDR2 is ANQGSEA in the germline V gene. CDR3 protein: CSLRTSGLHEQFF. DNA for the CDR3: TGCAGCCTCAGGACTAGCGGGCTGCATGAGCAGTTCTTC.